What follows are 17 T cell receptor beta chains derived from one specimen sequenced in a study of OX40 agonist ivuxolimab in advanced cancers. Clones were read by immunoSEQ multiplex PCR, and TCRdb kept only the in-frame ones, dropping some. The sample carries approximately 160,000 clones, 85% to 95% recorded once. Sequenced here: CD4+ or CD8+ T cells sorted from blood, sampled in a trial of the OX40 agonist ivuxolimab. All receptors derive from an adult with an advanced solid tumor such as melanoma, head and neck, liver or kidney cancer.

The chain links TRBV6-1 to TRBJ1-5; 7 positions match TRBD1. The CDR3 spans 18 residues. The germline V gene encodes CDR1 MNHNS and CDR2 SASEGT. V lost 3 bases and J lost 0; bases outside the gene matches: 11. This chain's CDR3 is CASSDSYRDSYSNQPQHF. CDR3 nucleotides: TGTGCCAGCAGTGACAGCTACCGGGACAGTTATAGCAATCAGCCCCAGCATTTT.

The V and J genes are TRBV27 and TRBJ1-1; tentative D call: TRBD1 (6 bases). The CDR3 loop spans 16 amino acids. In germline, CDR1 is MNHEY, CDR2 SMNVEV (reference sequence). CDR3 in DNA: TGTGCTGCTGCATCGTGGGGTGGGGGCAGGAACACTGAAGCTTTCTTT. Its translation: CAAASWGGGRNTEAFF.

The gene calls are TRBV5-6 and TRBJ2-1, with 7 bases matching TRBD2. This CDR3 contains 17 residues. CDR1 and CDR2 from the germline V gene are SGHDT and YYEEEE. The ends lost 0 bases at V and 2 bases at J; junction bases unmatched: 8. In nucleotides, the CDR3 is TGTGCCAGCAGCTTGGCCTTGGCTAGCGGTCCCTACAATGAGCAGTTCTTC. Protein product: CASSLALASGPYNEQFF.

The chain links TRBV27 to TRBJ1-4, with D possibly matching TRBD1 (5 bases). V lost 6 bases and J lost 6, with 23 bases in between. This CDR3 comprises 17 residues. CDR1 MNHEY and CDR2 SMNVEV come from the germline V gene (reference sequence). The CDR3 bases are TGTGCCAGCAGCCGAACAGGTTTTCAGATTCGCGATGAAAAACTGTTTTTT. It specifies CASSRTGFQIRDEKLFF.

This rearrangement joins TRBV6-6 to TRBJ1-1; D may be TRBD1 (5 bases). The length of the CDR3 is 13 residues. Between the trimmed V and J ends, which lost 8 bases and 0 bases, there was a span of 10 bases. Germline lookup yields CDR1 MNHNY and CDR2 SVGAGI (reference sequence). The CDR3 sequence is CASGRAMNTEAFF. CDR3 coding DNA: TGTGCCAGCGGCAGGGCCATGAACACTGAAGCTTTCTTT.

The genes are TRBV6-5 and TRBJ1-2, with unresolved D. The CDR3 has 15 amino acids. From germline, CDR1 is MNHEY and CDR2 SVGAGI. With 5 bases removed from V and 0 bases from J, the gap between germline ends came to 13 bases. The CDR3 coding sequence is TGTGCCAGCAGTCCACAGAGGTTAGCTAACTATGGCTACACCTTC. Encoded protein: CASSPQRLANYGYTF.

The chain uses TRBV9 and TRBJ2-1; TRBD1 matches 9 bases. V lost 3 bases and J lost 7; bases outside the gene matches: 14. Germline V gene sequence: CDR1 SGDLS, CDR2 YYNGEE. The CDR3 has 17 residues. CDR3 region: CASSALRDRVWSNEQFF. CDR3 in DNA: TGTGCCAGCAGCGCACTCCGGGACAGGGTTTGGTCAAATGAGCAGTTCTTC.

The V call is TRBV7-2, the J call TRBJ2-2, with 8 nucleotides matching TRBD1. The CDR3 covers 16 residues. The junction had 8 bases not matched to a gene; V was cut back by 1 base and J by 7 bases. Looked up from germline, CDR1 is SGHTA and CDR2 is FQGNSA. The CDR3 sequence: CASSLVGRGRFGELFF. As DNA, the CDR3 is TGTGCCAGCAGCTTAGTCGGCAGGGGGCGCTTCGGGGAGCTGTTTTTT.

The chain combines TRBV9 with TRBJ1-1; no clear D. Trimming took 1 base from V and 1 from J, leaving 5 bases between them. The CDR3 sequence is 13 residues long. The germline V gene has CDR1 SGDLS and CDR2 YYNGEE. The DNA for the CDR3 is TGTGCCAGCAGCGTACCCGGGAACACTGAAGCTTTCTTT. It translates to CASSVPGNTEAFF.

The chain has TRBV12-5 and TRBJ2-3, with TRBD1 as a possible D gene (6 bases). V shed 6 bases and J shed 4 bases, with 20 bases lying between them. Germline assignment: CDR1 LGHNT and CDR2 FRNRAP. This CDR3 has 16 amino acids. CDR3 amino acids: CASGSGLGAVADTQYF. The CDR3 nucleotides read TGTGCTAGTGGCTCGGGGCTGGGGGCGGTCGCAGATACGCAGTATTTT.

This clone has only one observation. The V call is TRBV6-5, the J call TRBJ2-6; D uncertain. The length of the CDR3 is 15 residues. Germline CDR1 MNHEY, CDR2 SVGAGI. Trimming pared 3 bases from V and 5 bases from J, leaving 11 bases between. Here the CDR3 DNA reads TGTGCCAGCAGTTATGCACAAAATCGGGCCAACGTCCTGACTTTC. This codes for CASSYAQNRANVLTF.

The chain employs TRBV4-3 and TRBJ2-6; tentatively, D is TRBD1 (5 bases). V lost 5 bases to trimming and J lost 1 base, with 9 bases between them. The germline CDR1 and CDR2 sequences are LGHNA and YSLEER. The CDR3 spans 15 residues. The CDR3 region has the DNA TGCGCCAGCAGCTACGGACAATCTGGGGCCAACGTCCTGACTTTC. Translation: CASSYGQSGANVLTF.

The chain carries TRBV29-1 and TRBJ1-4; 7 bases are a match to TRBD1. The CDR3 totals 14 residues. Germline CDR1 is SQVTM and CDR2 is ANQGSEA. V trimming: 5 bases; J trimming: 8 bases; junction bases outside the gene matches: 11. CDR3 in DNA: TGCAGCGTTTCTGACAGGGCGGGTCGGGAAAAACTGTTTTTT. Protein: CSVSDRAGREKLFF. Filled out from reference TRBV29-1 and TRBJ1-4, the complete variable domain reads SAVISQKPSRDICQRGTSLTIQCQVDSQVTMMFWYRQQPGQSLTLIATANQGSEATYESGFVIDKFPISRPNLTFSTLTVSNMSPEDSSIYLCSVSDRAGREKLFFGSGTQLSVL.

The CDR3 loop reads CAISDTGGSFLGGNTIYF. In nucleotides, the CDR3 is TGTGCCATCAGTGACACAGGGGGCTCCTTCTTAGGAGGAAACACCATATATTTT. The gene calls are TRBV10-3 and TRBJ1-3, with 9 positions matching TRBD1. This CDR3 spans 18 amino acids. Trimming took 3 bases from V and 4 from J; bases not matched to a gene: 13. CDR1 is ENHRY, CDR2 SYGVKD, per germline.

The genes are TRBV25-1 and TRBJ2-1, with 11 bases fitting TRBD2. There are 15 residues in the CDR3. V was clipped by 3 bases and J by 4 bases; unmatched bases: 2. Germline-derived CDR1 and CDR2 are MGHDK and SYGVNS. This CDR3 is CASSDGLAGYNEQFF. The CDR3 nucleotides read TGTGCCAGCAGTGACGGACTAGCGGGTTACAATGAGCAGTTCTTC. The whole variable domain, remainder taken from reference TRBV25-1 and TRBJ2-1, is EADIYQTPRYLVIGTGKKITLECSQTMGHDKMYWYQQDPGMELHLIHYSYGVNSTEKGDLSSESTVSRIRTEHFPLTLESARPSHTSQYLCASSDGLAGYNEQFFGPGTRLTVL.

The chain joins TRBV9 to TRBJ2-5, with D perhaps matching TRBD1 (8 bases). Trimming cost V 4 bases and J 4 bases, with 14 bases left between them. This CDR3 is 14 amino acids long. Germline-derived CDR1 and CDR2 are SGDLS and YYNGEE. The CDR3 DNA reads as TGTGCCAGCAGCAACAGGGGGGGGCGAGAGACCCAGTACTTC. Protein sequence: CASSNRGGRETQYF.

The chain employs TRBV10-3 and TRBJ2-3; 8 bases align to TRBD2. Germline trimming cut 0 bases from V and 8 bases from J; bases unmatched to any gene: 10. The CDR3 loop spans 16 amino acids. Germline V gives CDR1 ENHRY, CDR2 SYGVKD. The CDR3 sequence is CAISESTGTRRGTQYF. CDR3 bases: TGTGCCATCAGTGAGTCCACCGGGACTAGGAGGGGTACGCAGTATTTT.